This T cell receptor (beta chain) came from a study of blood T cell repertoires in COVID-19. Study summary: PBMCs, B-cell-depleted T cells, or T cells provided the cDNA or gDNA that made up the material.

The V gene lost 3 bases and the J gene lost 2 bases, with 10 bases spanning the gap. CDR1 MNHNY and CDR2 SVGAGI come from the germline V gene (reference sequence). CDR3 length: 14 residues. As originally analysed: The authors estimated nucleated cell counts from reference gene primer amplification. Measured with immunoSEQ multiplex PCR; TCRdb has only the in-frame clones, and not every one. For V, J and clone size, that table is used; D and trimming come from the DNA. The sample carries 99,000 or so clones, 84% recorded once. The specimen sequenced was peripheral blood. J is TRBJ1-2 and V is TRBV6-6; D perhaps matches TRBD1 (6 bases). This clonotype was sampled from a man between 65 and 85 years old with active or convalescent COVID-19. As DNA, the CDR3 is TGTGCCAGCAGTTATGGTCAGGGGAACTATGGCTACACCTTC. Translating gives CASSYGQGNYGYTF.